This T cell receptor (beta chain) stems from a study of OX40 agonist ivuxolimab in advanced cancers. Study information: There were three patients with partial responses, one having hepatocellular carcinoma and two cutaneous melanoma.

Here immunoSEQ multiplex PCR was the method, and the copy in TCRdb shows in-frame clones only, minus some. The sample lists about 32,000 clones; approximately 90% were seen once. Only one count was recorded for this clone. The CDR3 is 15 residues long. CDR1 and CDR2 (germline): SGHDT, YYEEEE. V was trimmed by 1 base and J by 4 bases, leaving 11 bases between them. The sample consisted of CD4+ or CD8+ T cells sorted from blood, taken in a trial of the OX40 agonist ivuxolimab. The J gene is TRBJ1-4, the V gene TRBV5-6; D is unclear. This sequence originates from an adult with an advanced solid tumor such as melanoma, head and neck, liver or kidney cancer. CDR3 in amino acids: CASSLRADYNEKLFF. The CDR3 nucleotides are TGTGCCAGCAGCTTGAGGGCGGACTATAATGAAAAACTGTTTTTT.